Detailed here is one T cell receptor beta chain. The sample originates from a study of blood T cell repertoires in COVID-19. In the original workflow: Nucleated cell counts were estimated from reference gene primer amplification. The repertoire was sequenced with immunoSEQ multiplex PCR; TCRdb's copy has only in-frame clones and lacks some. V and J calls and clone size are copied from that table; D and trimming were computed from the DNA. The table has around 37,000 clones, roughly 87% seen once. The CDR3 sequence is 14 residues long. V was shortened by 1 base and J by 5 bases, with 11 bases between the two germline ends. Per the germline V gene, CDR1 is SGHNT and CDR2 is YENEEA.

The chain carries TRBV11-3 and TRBJ2-5; D perhaps matches TRBD1 (5 bases). The sequence came from a man aged 60 to 75 with acute or convalescent COVID-19. Sequencing was performed on peripheral blood. The DNA for the CDR3 is TGTGCCAGCAGCTTAGCTGGGGCTGGGGAGACCCAGTACTTC. It is translated as CASSLAGAGETQYF.